The clone carrying this TCR beta chain was counted at least ten times. Its specificity is unknown. The source material, RNA transcripts, was used to amplify TCR beta CDR3 regions. RT-PCR in the first round (using the HTBI primer set) targeted the TCR CDR3. TCRdb re-derived calls from the multiplex PCR reads in MiXCR, one entry per CDR3 protein. The sample has 300,000 to 400,000 distinct CDR3 sequences, about 15% seen once. The data derive from a study of T cells in Graves' hyperthyroidism and ophthalmopathy. Study-wide points: Ophthalmopathy was model-predicted a median approximately six months pre-onset.

The V end was cut by 6 bases, the J end by 1 base, with 9 bases between. This CDR3 spans 13 amino acids. The source of this sequence is a woman aged 30 to 39 with Graves' hyperthyroidism. J is TRBJ1-1 and V is TRBV12-3 or TRBV12-4; D is uncertain. The material sequenced was blood. CDR3 bases: TGTGCCAGCAGCGTAAGAAGGAACACTGAAGCTTTCTTT. Its protein is CASSVRRNTEAFF.